What follows is one T cell receptor beta chain and its context. The antigen remains undetermined. This entry comes from a study of cytomegalovirus exposure and HLA in healthy donors. Study-wide findings and caveats: Later analysis identified a missense DCLRE1C variant that was linked to TCR beta V- and J-gene trimming.

PCR used 60 Vbeta primers and 13 Jbeta primers. Per the authors' pipeline: Among the unique TCR beta chains that a later analysis counted, about 81 million in all, 9.5 million to 11 million were shared. Measured with immunoSEQ multiplex PCR; TCRdb has only the in-frame clones, and not every one. V and J calls and clone size come straight from that table; D and trimming were deduced from the DNA. The sample shows some 150,000 clones, under 80% of them seen only once. This CDR3 is 16 amino acids long. Germline CDR1 reads SGHDT; CDR2 reads YYEEEE. Trimming removed 4 bases from V and 4 bases from J; junction bases left unmatched: 10.

The material sequenced was PBMCs. The TCR was taken from a female donor in good health and CMV-seronegative. V usage is TRBV5-6 and J usage is TRBJ1-5; 8 bases are shared with TRBD1. CDR3 sequence (DNA): TGTGCCAGCAGCCTCCTATCAAGACAGGGGAATCAGCCCCAGCATTTT. Amino acids: CASSLLSRQGNQPQHF.